A single sample gave rise to the 23 T cell receptor beta chains below, sequenced in a study of T cell responses to AZD1222 COVID-19 vaccine. Assay used: immunoSEQ multiplex PCR; TCRdb lists only in-frame clones, some missing. Here the sample spans some 96,000 clones, about 88% being singletons. The specimen comprised peripheral blood, sampled on day 0 of AZD1222 vaccination. These receptors were taken from an adult in good health.

This clone was counted once. This chain uses TRBV25-1 with TRBJ1-5; tentatively, D is TRBD1 (5 bases). This CDR3 is built from 17 residues. Germline CDR1 reads MGHDK; CDR2 reads SYGVNS. The V end lost 2 bases, the J end lost 2 bases, and 16 bases lay between the germline ends. The CDR3 bases are TGTGCCAGCAGTGAAGGGGCAATTATAACTGGCAATCAGCCCCAGCATTTT. Translation gives CASSEGAIITGNQPQHF.

The chain uses TRBV5-4 and TRBJ1-3, with 9 bases matching TRBD1. Germline V CDR1 and CDR2: SGHNT, YYREEE (reference sequence). This CDR3 is built from 17 residues. V trimming: 2 bases; J trimming: 0 bases; junction bases outside the gene matches: 6. Here the CDR3 DNA reads TGTGCCAGCAGCTTTACAGGGGGCGCGGGCTCTGGAAACACCATATATTTT. It specifies CASSFTGGAGSGNTIYF.

This chain uses TRBV6-5 with TRBJ2-3; D remains ambiguous. This CDR3 contains 15 residues. The germline CDR1 and CDR2 sequences are MNHEY and SVGAGI. Trimming took 6 bases from V and 0 from J, leaving 13 bases between them. The CDR3 DNA sequence: TGTGCCAGCAGCCTCCAGAGCAGAAGCACAGATACGCAGTATTTT. This gives the protein CASSLQSRSTDTQYF.

This chain links TRBV6-1 with TRBJ2-3, with 8 bases fitting TRBD2. Germline CDR1 reads MNHNS; CDR2 reads SASEGT. Germline trimming cut 4 bases from V and 3 bases from J; bases unmatched to any gene: 12. The CDR3 contains 17 residues. The chain's CDR3 is CASSVIIAGGGTDTQYF. DNA for the CDR3: TGTGCCAGCAGTGTCATAATAGCCGGGGGGGGGACAGATACGCAGTATTTT.

The chain links TRBV15 to TRBJ1-2; maybe TRBD1 (5 bases). The CDR3 sequence is 15 residues long. V was shortened by 0 bases and J by 4 bases, with 12 bases between the two germline ends. Germline CDR1 and CDR2: LNHNV and YYDKDF (reference sequence). CDR3 bases: TGTGCCACCAGCAGAGAGACAGCTACCTCCTATGGCTACACCTTC. Translation gives CATSRETATSYGYTF.

This sequence joins TRBV3-1 (or the pseudogene TRBV3-2) and TRBJ1-6; the D is unclear. Trimming removed 1 base from V and 6 bases from J, with 19 bases in between. The germline V gene has CDR1 LGHDT and CDR2 YNNKEL (reference sequence). This CDR3 comprises 18 residues. The CDR3 DNA reads TGTGCCAGCAGCCAAGGGAGTCCCAGAGGGTTTAGTAATTCACCCCTCCACTTT. It specifies CASSQGSPRGFSNSPLHF.

This clone was detected only once. The CDR3 spells CASSQGGGQGQNTQYF. The CDR3 DNA reads as TGTGCCAGCAGCCAAGGGGGGGGACAGGGACAAAATACGCAGTATTTT. The rearrangement uses TRBV4-2 and TRBJ2-3, with TRBD1 identical over 9 bases. V lost 1 base to trimming and J lost 7 bases; unmatched junction nucleotides: 9. Germline CDR1 reads LGHNA; CDR2 reads YNFKEQ. CDR3 length: 16 residues.

V and J are TRBV3-1 (or the pseudogene TRBV3-2) and TRBJ2-5, with D unresolved. Looked up from germline, CDR1 is LGHDT and CDR2 is YNNKEL (reference sequence). The CDR3 has 13 amino acids. The V and J ends lost 0 bases and 6 bases respectively, with 8 bases between them. The CDR3 protein is CASSQDSIKTQYF. The CDR3 DNA is TGTGCCAGCAGCCAAGATTCTATTAAGACCCAGTACTTC.

The chain uses TRBV6-5 and TRBJ1-1, with D uncertain. This CDR3 has 13 residues. Germline CDR1 MNHEY, CDR2 SVGAGI. V gave up 3 bases and J gave up 2 bases, with 7 bases separating them. The CDR3 nucleotides are TGTGCCAGCAGTTATCGGTTAAACACTGAAGCTTTCTTT. Translating it yields CASSYRLNTEAFF.

This chain connects TRBV5-5 to TRBJ2-2; no clear D gene. Germline-derived CDR1 and CDR2 are SGHKS and YYEKEE (reference sequence). V was clipped by 6 bases and J by 1 base, with 10 bases between them. This CDR3 contains 14 residues. As DNA, the CDR3 is TGTGCCAGCACCCCGCGAGGGAACACCGGGGAGCTGTTTTTT. Translation gives CASTPRGNTGELFF.

J is TRBJ1-5 and V is TRBV19; maybe TRBD1 (6 bases). The V and J ends lost 5 bases and 13 bases respectively, with 15 bases between them. The CDR3 is 12 amino acids. The V gene's germline CDR1 is LNHDA and CDR2 SQIVND (reference sequence). As DNA, the CDR3 is TGTGCCAGTAGTGTCAAACAGGGAATTCAGCATTTT. It yields the protein CASSVKQGIQHF.

Concerning this clone: A junction end diverges from the germline sequence, so it may reflect a read error. The chain employs TRBV5-5 and TRBJ2-3, with D perhaps given as TRBD1 or TRBD2 (6 bases each). CDR1 is SGHKS, CDR2 YYEKEE, per germline (reference sequence). This CDR3 has 11 amino acids. The DNA of the CDR3 is TGTGCCAGCAGCTCGGCGGGACAAAGCCATTTT. Translation: CASSSAGQSHF.

The chain uses TRBV4-3 and TRBJ2-7; D unresolved. Germline values: CDR1 LGHNA, CDR2 YSLEER. This CDR3 spans 15 amino acids. The V end lost 0 bases, the J end lost 5 bases, and 14 bases lay between the germline ends. The CDR3 loop is CASSQDGNRLNEQYF. CDR3 DNA sequence: TGCGCCAGCAGCCAAGATGGGAACCGGCTTAACGAGCAGTACTTC.

The chain carries TRBV7-9 and TRBJ2-1; no definite D call. The germline V and J ends were trimmed by 5 bases and 10 bases, with 9 bases remaining between them. This CDR3 comprises 11 residues. Germline-derived CDR1 and CDR2 are SEHNR and FQNEAQ (reference sequence). The CDR3 bases are TGTGCCAGCAGCCTCCCCGGGGAGCAGTTCTTC. It codes for CASSLPGEQFF.

This clone was counted once. The chain combines TRBV2 with TRBJ2-5; 7 bases match TRBD2. This CDR3 is 13 amino acids long. V lost 7 bases to trimming and J lost 2 bases; unmatched junction nucleotides: 4. The germline CDR1 and CDR2 sequences are SNHLY and FYNNEI. CDR3 sequence reads: CASTGLGQETQYF. The CDR3 bases are TGTGCCAGCACCGGACTAGGACAAGAGACCCAGTACTTC.

The V and J genes are TRBV7-2 and TRBJ1-2; the D gene is possibly TRBD1 (6 bases). CDR3 length: 15 amino acids. Trimming removed 1 base from V and 2 bases from J, with 11 bases in between. Germline CDR1 and CDR2: SGHTA and FQGNSA. CDR3 in amino acids: CASSLGGAQNYGYTF. Written as DNA, the CDR3 is TGTGCCAGCAGCTTAGGGGGGGCGCAAAACTATGGCTACACCTTC.

This chain uses TRBV5-4 with TRBJ2-1; 7 bases align to TRBD1. The CDR3 totals 13 residues. CDR1 is SGHNT, CDR2 YYREEE, per germline (reference sequence). The V gene end was trimmed by 0 bases and the J gene end by 10 bases; junction bases not matched to a gene: 4. For the CDR3, the DNA is TGTGCCAGCAGCTTGGACCCAGGGGGAGAGCAGTTCTTC. Protein sequence: CASSLDPGGEQFF.

The gene calls are TRBV15 and TRBJ1-4; D not resolved. Trimming took 1 base from V and 8 from J, leaving 14 bases between them. There are 15 residues in the CDR3. Germline values: CDR1 LNHNV, CDR2 YYDKDF (reference sequence). CDR3: CATSRGSGGEEKLFF. The CDR3 DNA follows: TGTGCCACCAGCAGAGGGTCTGGAGGTGAAGAAAAACTGTTTTTT.

The chain carries TRBV7-2 and TRBJ1-5; weak D call: TRBD1 (5 bases). Per germline, CDR1 SGHTA and CDR2 FQGNSA. V dropped 2 bases and J dropped 1 base, with 6 bases sitting between them. CDR3 length: 14 amino acids. The CDR3 sequence is CASSLRGSNQPQHF. The CDR3 nucleotides are TGTGCCAGCAGCTTAAGGGGAAGCAATCAGCCCCAGCATTTT.

This rearrangement joins TRBV18 to TRBJ1-2; D gene ambiguous. The CDR3 runs 15 residues. In germline, CDR1 is KGHSH, CDR2 LQKENI. V lost 2 bases, J lost 3 bases, and 13 bases lay in between. CDR3 in DNA: TGTGCCAGCTCACCAGCGTCCATCGGAGACTATGGCTACACCTTC. As protein: CASSPASIGDYGYTF.

The chain couples TRBV12-5 to TRBJ1-6; no reliable D call. CDR1 is LGHNT, CDR2 FRNRAP, per germline. Trimming left V 0 bases short and J 5 bases short, with 11 bases between. The CDR3 runs 16 residues. CDR3: CASGLVVGGDNSPLHF. CDR3 coding DNA: TGTGCTAGTGGTTTGGTCGTAGGCGGGGATAATTCACCCCTCCACTTT.

V is TRBV6-5 and J is TRBJ2-1, with 12 bases aligning to TRBD2. Germline loops: CDR1 MNHEY, CDR2 SVGAGI. V shed 6 bases and J 5 bases; nucleotides not matched to a gene: 5. This CDR3 spans 15 amino acids. CDR3 nucleotides: TGTGCCAGCAGCAGACTAGCGGGGGAACACAATGAGCAGTTCTTC. As protein: CASSRLAGEHNEQFF.

Concerning this clone itself: The same CDR3 is also encoded by other DNA sequences in this sample. The CDR3 coding sequence is TGTGCCAGCAGCTTGGGGACAACCTACGAGCAGTACTTC. Protein sequence: CASSLGTTYEQYF. The chain joins TRBV5-4 to TRBJ2-7; maybe TRBD1 (5 bases). V was shortened by 0 bases and J by 2 bases, with 6 bases between the two germline ends. This CDR3 contains 13 residues. Germline V gene data show CDR1 as SGHNT and CDR2 as YYREEE (reference sequence).